This T cell receptor beta chain was captured by sequencing in a study of T cell responses to AZD1222 COVID-19 vaccine. Study-wide points: There were mostly white British donors and more females than males, and clonal diversity was possibly underestimated. Repertoires were obtained only post-peak T cell response.

The protocol was immunoSEQ multiplex PCR, while the TCRdb copy is restricted to in-frame clones and leaves out a portion. The data show about 270,000 clones, 94% seen once. Comment on this clone: Antigen: not known.

Between the trimmed V and J ends, which lost 6 bases and 4 bases, there was a span of 13 bases. Germline V gene sequence: CDR1 SQVTM, CDR2 ANQGSEA. The CDR3 consists of 13 residues. The sequenced sample was peripheral blood, obtained 28 days after the second AZD1222 dose. The sequence was collected from an adult who received the AZD1222 COVID-19 vaccine. The chain recombines TRBV29-1 with TRBJ1-5, with TRBD1 as a possible D gene (6 bases). This CDR3 reads CSVGGNGNQPQHF. The CDR3 DNA reads as TGCAGCGTCGGGGGCAATGGTAATCAGCCCCAGCATTTT.